The clone carrying this TCR beta chain was seen a few times. Its target is unknown. The data are from a study of regulatory T cells in long-lasting Graves disease. Building the TCR beta libraries relied on iRepertoire HTBI primers, and CDR3 regions underwent Arm-PCR. TCRdb ran MiXCR on the multiplex PCR reads and lists one entry per CDR3 protein. The sample has around 500,000 distinct CDR3 sequences; about 16% are singletons. Germline CDR1 and CDR2: SNHLY and FYNNEI. The CDR3 loop spans 16 amino acids. Trimming cost V 8 bases and J 1 base; bases outside gene matches: 11. Findings and caveats of the study: Persistent Graves' patients showed less TCR diversity than newly diagnosed patients showed.

As for time point: newly diagnosed GD, antithyroid drugs for less than 3 months. RNA from PBMCs was the source of the TCR library. In addition, the sample was reused for a study of T cells in Graves' hyperthyroidism and ophthalmopathy. That work states: Across 18 months, stable Graves' hyperthyroidism was marked by no progression to ophthalmopathy. In the analysis, a 13 V-J model separated ophthalmopathy from stable hyperthyroidism.

Source: peripheral blood mononuclear cells (PBMCs), taken at new diagnosis, from a patient treated with antithyroid drugs. This chain connects TRBV2 to TRBJ1-5, with TRBD1 matching 7 bases. The receptor's source is a woman aged 40-65 years with Graves disease. For the CDR3, the DNA is TGTGCCAGCGCAGATGGGACAGTAATCAGCAATCAGCCCCAGCATTTT. This translates into CASADGTVISNQPQHF.